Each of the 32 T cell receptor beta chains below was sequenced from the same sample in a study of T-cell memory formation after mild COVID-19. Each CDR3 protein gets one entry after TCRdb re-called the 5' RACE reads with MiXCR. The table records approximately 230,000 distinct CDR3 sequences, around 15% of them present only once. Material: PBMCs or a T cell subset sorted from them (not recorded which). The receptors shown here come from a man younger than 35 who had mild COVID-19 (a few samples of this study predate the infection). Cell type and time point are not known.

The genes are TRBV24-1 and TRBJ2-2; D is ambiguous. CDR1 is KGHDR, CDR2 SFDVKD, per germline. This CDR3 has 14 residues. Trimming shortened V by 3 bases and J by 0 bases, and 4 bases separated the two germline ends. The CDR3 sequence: CATSDAANTGELFF. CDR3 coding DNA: TGTGCCACCAGTGATGCAGCGAACACCGGGGAGCTGTTTTTT.

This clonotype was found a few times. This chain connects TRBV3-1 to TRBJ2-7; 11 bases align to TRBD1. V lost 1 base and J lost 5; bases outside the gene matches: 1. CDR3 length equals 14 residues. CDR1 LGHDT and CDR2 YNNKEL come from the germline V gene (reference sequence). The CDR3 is CASSQGTGGHEQYF. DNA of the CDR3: TGTGCCAGCAGCCAAGGGACAGGGGGCCACGAGCAGTACTTC.

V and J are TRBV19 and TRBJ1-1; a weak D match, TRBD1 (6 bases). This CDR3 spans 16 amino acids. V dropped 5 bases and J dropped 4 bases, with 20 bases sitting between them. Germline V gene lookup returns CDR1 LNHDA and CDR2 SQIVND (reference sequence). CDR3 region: CASSPGRGRSVTEAFF. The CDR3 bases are TGTGCCAGTAGTCCTGGAAGGGGGAGATCGGTCACTGAAGCTTTCTTT.

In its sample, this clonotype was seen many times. The CDR3 sequence is CASSQVYVGQRNQPQHF. CDR3 coding DNA: TGCGCCAGCAGCCAAGTTTATGTGGGGCAAAGGAATCAGCCCCAGCATTTT. V gene TRBV4-1 combines with J gene TRBJ1-5; maybe TRBD1 (5 bases). The CDR3 contains 17 residues. Germline values: CDR1 MGHRA, CDR2 YSYEKL. The V end lost 1 base, the J end lost 4 bases, and 17 bases lay between the germline ends.

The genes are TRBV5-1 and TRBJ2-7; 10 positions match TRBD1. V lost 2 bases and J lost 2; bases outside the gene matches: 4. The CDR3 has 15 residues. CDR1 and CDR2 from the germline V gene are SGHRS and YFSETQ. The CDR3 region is CASSFGTGVPYEQYF. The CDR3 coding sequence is TGCGCCAGCAGCTTTGGGACAGGGGTCCCCTACGAGCAGTACTTC.

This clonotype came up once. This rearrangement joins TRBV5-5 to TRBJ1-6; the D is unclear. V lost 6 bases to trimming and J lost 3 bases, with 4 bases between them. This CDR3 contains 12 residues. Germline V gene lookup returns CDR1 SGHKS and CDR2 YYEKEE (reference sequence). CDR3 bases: TGTGCCAGCACCAACTATAATTCACCCCTCCACTTT. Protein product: CASTNYNSPLHF.

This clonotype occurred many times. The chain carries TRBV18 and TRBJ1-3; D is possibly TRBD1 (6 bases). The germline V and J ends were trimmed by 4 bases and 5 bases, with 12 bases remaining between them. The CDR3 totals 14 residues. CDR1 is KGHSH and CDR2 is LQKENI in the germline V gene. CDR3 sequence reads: CASSLDRSRNTIYF. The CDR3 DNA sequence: TGTGCCAGCTCACTTGACAGGAGCAGAAACACCATATATTTT.

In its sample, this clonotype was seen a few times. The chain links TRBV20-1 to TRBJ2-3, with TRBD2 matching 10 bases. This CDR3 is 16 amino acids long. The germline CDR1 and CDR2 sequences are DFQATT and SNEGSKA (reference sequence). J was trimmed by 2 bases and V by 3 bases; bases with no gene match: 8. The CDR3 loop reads CSASPTSGHHTDTQYF. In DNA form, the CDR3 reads TGCAGTGCTAGCCCGACTAGCGGGCATCACACAGATACGCAGTATTTT.

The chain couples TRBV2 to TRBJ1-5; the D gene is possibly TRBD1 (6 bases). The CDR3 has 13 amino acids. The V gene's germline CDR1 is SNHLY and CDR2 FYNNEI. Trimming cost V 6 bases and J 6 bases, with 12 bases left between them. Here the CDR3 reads CASSTQGGQPQHF. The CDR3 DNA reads TGTGCCAGCAGCACACAGGGTGGTCAGCCCCAGCATTTT.

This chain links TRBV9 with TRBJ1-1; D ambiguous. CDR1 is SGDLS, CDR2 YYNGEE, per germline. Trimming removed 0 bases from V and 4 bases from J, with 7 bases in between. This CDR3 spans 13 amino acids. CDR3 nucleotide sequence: TGTGCCAGCAGCGTAGGTGGACTCACTGAAGCTTTCTTT. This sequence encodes CASSVGGLTEAFF.

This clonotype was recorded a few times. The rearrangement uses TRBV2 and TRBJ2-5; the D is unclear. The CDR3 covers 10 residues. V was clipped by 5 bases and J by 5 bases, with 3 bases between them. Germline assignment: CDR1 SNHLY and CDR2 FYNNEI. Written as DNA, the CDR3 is TGTGCCAGCAGTATGGAGACCCAGTACTTC. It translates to CASSMETQYF.

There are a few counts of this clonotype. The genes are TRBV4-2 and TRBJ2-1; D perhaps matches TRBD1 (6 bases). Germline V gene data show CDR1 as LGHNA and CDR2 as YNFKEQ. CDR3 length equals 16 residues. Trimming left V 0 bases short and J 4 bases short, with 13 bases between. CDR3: CASSQEHGQMYNEQFF. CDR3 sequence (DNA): TGTGCCAGCAGCCAAGAGCATGGACAGATGTACAATGAGCAGTTCTTC.

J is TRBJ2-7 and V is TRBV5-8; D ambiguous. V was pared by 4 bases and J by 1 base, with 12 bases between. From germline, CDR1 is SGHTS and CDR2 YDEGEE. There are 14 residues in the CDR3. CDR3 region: CASSPEPVSYEQYV. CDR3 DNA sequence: TGTGCCAGCAGCCCTGAGCCGGTTTCCTACGAGCAGTACGTC.

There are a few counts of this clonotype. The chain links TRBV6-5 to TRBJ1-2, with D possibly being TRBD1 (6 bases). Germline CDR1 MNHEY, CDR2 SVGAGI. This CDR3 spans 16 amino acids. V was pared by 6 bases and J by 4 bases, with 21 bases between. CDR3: CASRDTGRGIGYGYTF. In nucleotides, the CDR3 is TGTGCCAGCAGGGACACAGGGAGGGGGATCGGCTATGGCTACACCTTC.

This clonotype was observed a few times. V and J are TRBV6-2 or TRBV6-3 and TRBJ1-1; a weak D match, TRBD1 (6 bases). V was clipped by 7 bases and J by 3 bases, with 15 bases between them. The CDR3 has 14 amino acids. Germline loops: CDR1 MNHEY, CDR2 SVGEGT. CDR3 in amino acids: CASNPTSGDTEAFF. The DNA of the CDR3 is TGTGCCAGCAACCCAACGTCAGGGGACACTGAAGCTTTCTTT.

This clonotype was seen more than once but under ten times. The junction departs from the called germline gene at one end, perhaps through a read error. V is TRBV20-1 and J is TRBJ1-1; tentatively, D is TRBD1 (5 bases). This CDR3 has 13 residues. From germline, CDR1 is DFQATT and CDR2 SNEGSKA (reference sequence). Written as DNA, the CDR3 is TGCAGTGCTGGAGACAGAATGAACACTGAAGCTTTCTTT. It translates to CSAGDRMNTEAFF.

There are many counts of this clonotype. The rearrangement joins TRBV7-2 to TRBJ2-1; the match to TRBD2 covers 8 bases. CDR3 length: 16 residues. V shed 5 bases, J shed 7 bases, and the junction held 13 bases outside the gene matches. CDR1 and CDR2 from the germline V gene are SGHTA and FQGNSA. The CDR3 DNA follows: TGTGCCAGCAGCCCCGGCGGGGGGACCCCTCGAAATGAGCAGTTCTTC. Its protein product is CASSPGGGTPRNEQFF.

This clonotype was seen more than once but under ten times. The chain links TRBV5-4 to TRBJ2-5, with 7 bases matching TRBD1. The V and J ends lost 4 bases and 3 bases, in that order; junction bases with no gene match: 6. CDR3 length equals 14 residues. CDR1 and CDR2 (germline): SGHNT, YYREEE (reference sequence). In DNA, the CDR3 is TGTGCCAGCAGCCTGGGACAGAAAGAAGAGACCCAGTACTTC. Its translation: CASSLGQKEETQYF.

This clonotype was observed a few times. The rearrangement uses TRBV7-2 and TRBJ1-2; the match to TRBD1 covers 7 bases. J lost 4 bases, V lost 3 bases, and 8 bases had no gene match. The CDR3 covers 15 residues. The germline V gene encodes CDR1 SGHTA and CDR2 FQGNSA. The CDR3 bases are TGTGCCAGCAGCTTCCAGGGAGGGGGCGGCTATGGCTACACCTTC. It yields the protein CASSFQGGGGYGYTF.

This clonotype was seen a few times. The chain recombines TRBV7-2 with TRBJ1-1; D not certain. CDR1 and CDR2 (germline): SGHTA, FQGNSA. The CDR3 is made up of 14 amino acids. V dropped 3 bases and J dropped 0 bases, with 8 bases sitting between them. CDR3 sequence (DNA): TGTGCCAGCAGCTTGTGGACCGTGAACACTGAAGCTTTCTTT. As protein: CASSLWTVNTEAFF. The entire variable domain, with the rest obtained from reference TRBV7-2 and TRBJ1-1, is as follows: GAGVSQSPSNKVTEKGKDVELRCDPISGHTALYWYRQSLGQGLEFLIYFQGNSAPDKSGLPSDRFSAERTGGSVSTLTIQRTQQEDSAVYLCASSLWTVNTEAFFGQGTRLTVV.

The CDR3 DNA follows: TGCGCCAGCAGCCCGATAGGGGAGAGGAATGAGCAGTTCTTC. Amino acid sequence: CASSPIGERNEQFF. V usage is TRBV4-1 and J usage is TRBJ2-1, with D perhaps assigned TRBD1 or TRBD2 (5 bases each). V gave up 4 bases and J gave up 7 bases, with 14 bases separating them. CDR3 length: 14 residues. CDR1 and CDR2 from the germline V gene are MGHRA and YSYEKL.

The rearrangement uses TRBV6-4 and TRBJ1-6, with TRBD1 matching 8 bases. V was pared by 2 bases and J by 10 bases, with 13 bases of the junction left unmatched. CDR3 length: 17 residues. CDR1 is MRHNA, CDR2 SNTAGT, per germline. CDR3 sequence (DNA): TGTGCCAGCAGTGACATAAGTCCGTGGACAGGGAACTCACCCCTCCACTTT. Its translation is CASSDISPWTGNSPLHF.

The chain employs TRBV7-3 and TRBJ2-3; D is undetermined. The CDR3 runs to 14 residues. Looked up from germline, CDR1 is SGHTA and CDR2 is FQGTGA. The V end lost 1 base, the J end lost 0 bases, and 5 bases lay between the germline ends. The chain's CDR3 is CASSLMDSTDTQYF. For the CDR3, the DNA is TGTGCCAGCAGCTTAATGGACAGCACAGATACGCAGTATTTT. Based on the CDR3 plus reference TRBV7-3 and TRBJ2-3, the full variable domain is GAGVSQTPSNKVTEKGKYVELRCDPISGHTALYWYRQSLGQGPEFLIYFQGTGAADDSGLPNDRFFAVRPEGSVSTLKIQRTERGDSAVYLCASSLMDSTDTQYFGPGTRLTVL.

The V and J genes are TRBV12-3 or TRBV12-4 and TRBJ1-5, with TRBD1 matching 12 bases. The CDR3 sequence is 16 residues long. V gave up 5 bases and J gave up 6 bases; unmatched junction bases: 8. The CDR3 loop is CASSATTGQGAQPQHF. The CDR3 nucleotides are TGTGCCAGCAGTGCGACAACGGGACAGGGGGCTCAGCCCCAGCATTTT.

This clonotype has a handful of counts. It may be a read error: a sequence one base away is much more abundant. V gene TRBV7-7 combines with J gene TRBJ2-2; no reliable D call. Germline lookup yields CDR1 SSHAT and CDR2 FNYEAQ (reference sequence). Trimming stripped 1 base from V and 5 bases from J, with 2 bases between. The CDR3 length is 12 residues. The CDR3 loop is CASSLETGELFF. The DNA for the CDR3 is TGTGCCAGCAGCTTAGAAACCGGGGAGCTGTTTTTT.

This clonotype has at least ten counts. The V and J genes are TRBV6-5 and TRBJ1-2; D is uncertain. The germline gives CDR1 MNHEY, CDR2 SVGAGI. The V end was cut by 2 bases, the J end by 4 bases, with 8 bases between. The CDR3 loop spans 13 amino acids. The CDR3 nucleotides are TGTGCCAGCAGTTACGGGCGTGGCTATGGCTACACCTTC. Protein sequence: CASSYGRGYGYTF.

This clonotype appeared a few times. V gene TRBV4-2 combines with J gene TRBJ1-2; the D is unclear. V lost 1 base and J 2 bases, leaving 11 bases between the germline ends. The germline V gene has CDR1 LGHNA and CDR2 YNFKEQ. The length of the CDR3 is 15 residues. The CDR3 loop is CASSQGGSANYGYTF. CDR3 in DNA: TGTGCCAGCAGCCAAGGAGGTTCAGCAAACTATGGCTACACCTTC.

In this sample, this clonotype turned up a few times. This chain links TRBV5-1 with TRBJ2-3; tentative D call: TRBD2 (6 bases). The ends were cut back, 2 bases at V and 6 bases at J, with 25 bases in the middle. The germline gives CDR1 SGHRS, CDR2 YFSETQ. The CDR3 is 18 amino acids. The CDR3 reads CASSFRGGGTGREDTQYF. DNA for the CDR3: TGCGCCAGCAGCTTTCGAGGAGGCGGGACGGGGCGTGAGGATACGCAGTATTTT.

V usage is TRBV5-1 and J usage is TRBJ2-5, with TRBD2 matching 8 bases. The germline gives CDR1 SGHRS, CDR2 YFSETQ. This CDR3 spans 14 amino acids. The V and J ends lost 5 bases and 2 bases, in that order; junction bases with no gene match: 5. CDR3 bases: TGCGCCAGCAGGAGCGGGGGCCGACAAGAGACCCAGTACTTC. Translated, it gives CASRSGGRQETQYF.

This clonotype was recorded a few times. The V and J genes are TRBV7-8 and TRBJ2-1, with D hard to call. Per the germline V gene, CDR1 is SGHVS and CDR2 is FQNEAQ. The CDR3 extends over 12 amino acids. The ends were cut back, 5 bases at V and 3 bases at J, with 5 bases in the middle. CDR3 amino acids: CASSRYYNEQFF. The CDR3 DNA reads TGTGCCAGCAGCCGTTACTACAATGAGCAGTTCTTC.

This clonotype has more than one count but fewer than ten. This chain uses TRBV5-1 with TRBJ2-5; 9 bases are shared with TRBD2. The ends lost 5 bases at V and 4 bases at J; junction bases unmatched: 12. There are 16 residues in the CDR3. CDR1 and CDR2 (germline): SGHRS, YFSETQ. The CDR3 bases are TGCGCCAGCAGTCCCCCGTTGGCGGGGGGGTTAGAGACCCAGTACTTC. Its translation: CASSPPLAGGLETQYF. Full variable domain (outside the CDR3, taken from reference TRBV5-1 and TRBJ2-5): KAGVTQTPRYLIKTRGQQVTLSCSPISGHRSVSWYQQTPGQGLQFLFEYFSETQRNKGNFPGRFSGRQFSNSRSEMNVSTLELGDSALYLCASSPPLAGGLETQYFGPGTRLLVL.

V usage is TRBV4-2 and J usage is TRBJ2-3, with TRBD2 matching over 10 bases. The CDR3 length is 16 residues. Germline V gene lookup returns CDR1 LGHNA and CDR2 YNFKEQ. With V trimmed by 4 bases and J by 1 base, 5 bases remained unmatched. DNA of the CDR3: TGTGCCAGCAGCCTTGCCGGGACTAGCGGCACAGATACGCAGTATTTT. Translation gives CASSLAGTSGTDTQYF.